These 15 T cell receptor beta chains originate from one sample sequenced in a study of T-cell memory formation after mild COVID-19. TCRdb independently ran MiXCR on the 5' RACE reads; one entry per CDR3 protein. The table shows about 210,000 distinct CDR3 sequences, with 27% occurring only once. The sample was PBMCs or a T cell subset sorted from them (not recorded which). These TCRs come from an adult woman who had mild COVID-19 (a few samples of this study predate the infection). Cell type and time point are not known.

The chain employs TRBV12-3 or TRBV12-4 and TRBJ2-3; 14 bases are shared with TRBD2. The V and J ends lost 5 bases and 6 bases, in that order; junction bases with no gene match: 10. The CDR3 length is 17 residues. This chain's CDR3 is CASSAPGLAGAGDTQYF. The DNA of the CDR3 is TGTGCCAGCAGTGCACCGGGACTAGCGGGGGCCGGGGATACGCAGTATTTT.

The CDR3 bases are TGTGCCAGCAGCTTCGGTAGCGGGGGGGGCAATGAGCAGTTCTTC. Amino acid sequence: CASSFGSGGGNEQFF. The chain carries TRBV5-4 and TRBJ2-1; 11 bases are a match to TRBD2. The germline CDR1 and CDR2 sequences are SGHNT and YYREEE (reference sequence). This CDR3 has 15 residues. V dropped 2 bases and J dropped 6; count of bases not matched to a gene: 4.

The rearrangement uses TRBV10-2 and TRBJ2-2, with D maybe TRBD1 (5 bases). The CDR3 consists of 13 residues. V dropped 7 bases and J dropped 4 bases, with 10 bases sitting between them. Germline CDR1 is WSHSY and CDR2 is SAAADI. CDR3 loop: CASKGRGTGELFF. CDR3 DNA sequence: TGCGCCAGCAAGGGAAGGGGCACCGGGGAGCTGTTTTTT.

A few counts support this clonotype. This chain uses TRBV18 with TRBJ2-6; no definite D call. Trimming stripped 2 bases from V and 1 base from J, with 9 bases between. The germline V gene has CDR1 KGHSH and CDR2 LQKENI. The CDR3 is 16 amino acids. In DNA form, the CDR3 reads TGTGCCAGCTCACCATCATCACTTTCTGGGGCCAACGTCCTGACTTTC. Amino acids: CASSPSSLSGANVLTF.

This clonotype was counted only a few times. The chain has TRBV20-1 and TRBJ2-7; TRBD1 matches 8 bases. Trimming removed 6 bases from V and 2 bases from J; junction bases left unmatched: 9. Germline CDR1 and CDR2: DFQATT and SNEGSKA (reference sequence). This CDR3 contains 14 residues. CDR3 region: CSATTDRETYEQYF. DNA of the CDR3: TGCAGTGCCACGACGGACAGGGAAACCTACGAGCAGTACTTC.

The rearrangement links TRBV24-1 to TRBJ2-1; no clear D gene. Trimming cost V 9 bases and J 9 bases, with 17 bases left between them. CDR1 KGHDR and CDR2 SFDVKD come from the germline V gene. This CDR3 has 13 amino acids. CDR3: CATGDPTDTEQFF. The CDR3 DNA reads TGTGCCACCGGAGACCCTACCGATACTGAGCAGTTCTTC.

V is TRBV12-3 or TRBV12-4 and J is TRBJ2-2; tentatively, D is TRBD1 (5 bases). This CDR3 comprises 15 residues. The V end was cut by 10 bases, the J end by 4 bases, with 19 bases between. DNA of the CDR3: TGTGCCACCTCTTTTCGCAGGGCAGTCACCGGGGAGCTGTTTTTT. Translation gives CATSFRRAVTGELFF.

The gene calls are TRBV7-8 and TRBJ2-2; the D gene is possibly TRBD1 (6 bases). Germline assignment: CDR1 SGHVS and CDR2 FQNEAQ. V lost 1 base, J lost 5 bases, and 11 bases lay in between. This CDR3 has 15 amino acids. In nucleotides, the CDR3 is TGTGCCAGCAGCTTAGAAGGGGGTGGAACCGGGGAGCTGTTTTTT. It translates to CASSLEGGGTGELFF.

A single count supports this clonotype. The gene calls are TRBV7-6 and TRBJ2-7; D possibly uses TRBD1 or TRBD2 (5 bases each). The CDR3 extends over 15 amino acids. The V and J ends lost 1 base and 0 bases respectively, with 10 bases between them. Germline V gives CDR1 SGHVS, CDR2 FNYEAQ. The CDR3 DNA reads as TGTGCCAGCAGCTTAGGTTGGGGGAGCTCCTACGAGCAGTACTTC. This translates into CASSLGWGSSYEQYF. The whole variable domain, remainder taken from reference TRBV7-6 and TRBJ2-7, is GAGVSQSPRYKVTKRGQDVALRCDPISGHVSLYWYRQALGQGPEFLTYFNYEAQQDKSGLPNDRFSAERPEGSISTLTIQRTEQRDSAMYRCASSLGWGSSYEQYFGPGTRLTVT.

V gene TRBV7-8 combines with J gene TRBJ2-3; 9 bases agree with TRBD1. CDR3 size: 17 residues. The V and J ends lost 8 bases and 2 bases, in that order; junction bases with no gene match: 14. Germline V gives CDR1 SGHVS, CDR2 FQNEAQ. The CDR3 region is CASSTSRTGAFTDTQYF. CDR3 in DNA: TGTGCCAGCTCCACTTCTAGGACAGGGGCCTTCACAGATACGCAGTATTTT.

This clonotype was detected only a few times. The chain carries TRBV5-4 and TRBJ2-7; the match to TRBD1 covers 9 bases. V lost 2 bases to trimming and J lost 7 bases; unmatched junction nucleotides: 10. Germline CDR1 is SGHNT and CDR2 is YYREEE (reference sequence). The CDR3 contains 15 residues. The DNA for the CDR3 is TGTGCCAGCAGCTTCGAGACAGGGGGGCCTTCGGAGCAGTACTTC. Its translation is CASSFETGGPSEQYF.

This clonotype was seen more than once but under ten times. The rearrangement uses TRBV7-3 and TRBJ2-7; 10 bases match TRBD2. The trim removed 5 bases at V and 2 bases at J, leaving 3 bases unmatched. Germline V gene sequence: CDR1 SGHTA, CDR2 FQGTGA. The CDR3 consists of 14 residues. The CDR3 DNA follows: TGTGCCAGCAGCGTTAGCGGGGGGCCCTACGAGCAGTACTTC. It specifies CASSVSGGPYEQYF.

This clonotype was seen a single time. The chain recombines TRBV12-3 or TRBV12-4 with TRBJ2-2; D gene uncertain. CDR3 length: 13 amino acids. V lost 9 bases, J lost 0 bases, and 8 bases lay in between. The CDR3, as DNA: TGTGCCAGACCAGAGGCGAACACCGGGGAGCTGTTTTTT. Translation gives CARPEANTGELFF.

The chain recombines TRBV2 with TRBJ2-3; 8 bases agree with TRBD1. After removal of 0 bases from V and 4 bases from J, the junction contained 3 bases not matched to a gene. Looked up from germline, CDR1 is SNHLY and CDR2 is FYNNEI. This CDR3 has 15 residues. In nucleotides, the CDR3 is TGTGCCAGCAGTGAAGCGGAACAGGGGGCAGATACGCAGTATTTT. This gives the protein CASSEAEQGADTQYF.

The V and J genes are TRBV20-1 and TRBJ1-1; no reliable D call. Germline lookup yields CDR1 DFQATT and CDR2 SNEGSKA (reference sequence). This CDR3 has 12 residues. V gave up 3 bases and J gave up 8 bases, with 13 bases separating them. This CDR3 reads CSARRDDLEAFF. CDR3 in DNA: TGCAGTGCTAGGAGAGACGATCTCGAAGCTTTCTTT.